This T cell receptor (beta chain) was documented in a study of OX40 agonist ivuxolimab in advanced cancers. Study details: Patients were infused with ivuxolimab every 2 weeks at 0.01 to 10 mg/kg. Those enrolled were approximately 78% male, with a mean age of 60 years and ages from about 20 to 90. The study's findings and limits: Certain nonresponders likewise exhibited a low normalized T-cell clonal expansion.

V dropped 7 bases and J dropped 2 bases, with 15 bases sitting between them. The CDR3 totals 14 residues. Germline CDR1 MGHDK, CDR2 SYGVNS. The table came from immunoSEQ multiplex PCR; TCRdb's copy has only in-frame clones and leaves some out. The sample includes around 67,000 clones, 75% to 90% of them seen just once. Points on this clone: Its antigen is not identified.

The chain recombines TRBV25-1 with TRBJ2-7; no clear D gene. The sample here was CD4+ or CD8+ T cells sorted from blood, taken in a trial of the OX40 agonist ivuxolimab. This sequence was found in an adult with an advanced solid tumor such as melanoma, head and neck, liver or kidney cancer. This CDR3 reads CASKPDGIPYEQYF. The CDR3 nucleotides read TGTGCCAGCAAACCCGACGGTATCCCCTACGAGCAGTACTTC.